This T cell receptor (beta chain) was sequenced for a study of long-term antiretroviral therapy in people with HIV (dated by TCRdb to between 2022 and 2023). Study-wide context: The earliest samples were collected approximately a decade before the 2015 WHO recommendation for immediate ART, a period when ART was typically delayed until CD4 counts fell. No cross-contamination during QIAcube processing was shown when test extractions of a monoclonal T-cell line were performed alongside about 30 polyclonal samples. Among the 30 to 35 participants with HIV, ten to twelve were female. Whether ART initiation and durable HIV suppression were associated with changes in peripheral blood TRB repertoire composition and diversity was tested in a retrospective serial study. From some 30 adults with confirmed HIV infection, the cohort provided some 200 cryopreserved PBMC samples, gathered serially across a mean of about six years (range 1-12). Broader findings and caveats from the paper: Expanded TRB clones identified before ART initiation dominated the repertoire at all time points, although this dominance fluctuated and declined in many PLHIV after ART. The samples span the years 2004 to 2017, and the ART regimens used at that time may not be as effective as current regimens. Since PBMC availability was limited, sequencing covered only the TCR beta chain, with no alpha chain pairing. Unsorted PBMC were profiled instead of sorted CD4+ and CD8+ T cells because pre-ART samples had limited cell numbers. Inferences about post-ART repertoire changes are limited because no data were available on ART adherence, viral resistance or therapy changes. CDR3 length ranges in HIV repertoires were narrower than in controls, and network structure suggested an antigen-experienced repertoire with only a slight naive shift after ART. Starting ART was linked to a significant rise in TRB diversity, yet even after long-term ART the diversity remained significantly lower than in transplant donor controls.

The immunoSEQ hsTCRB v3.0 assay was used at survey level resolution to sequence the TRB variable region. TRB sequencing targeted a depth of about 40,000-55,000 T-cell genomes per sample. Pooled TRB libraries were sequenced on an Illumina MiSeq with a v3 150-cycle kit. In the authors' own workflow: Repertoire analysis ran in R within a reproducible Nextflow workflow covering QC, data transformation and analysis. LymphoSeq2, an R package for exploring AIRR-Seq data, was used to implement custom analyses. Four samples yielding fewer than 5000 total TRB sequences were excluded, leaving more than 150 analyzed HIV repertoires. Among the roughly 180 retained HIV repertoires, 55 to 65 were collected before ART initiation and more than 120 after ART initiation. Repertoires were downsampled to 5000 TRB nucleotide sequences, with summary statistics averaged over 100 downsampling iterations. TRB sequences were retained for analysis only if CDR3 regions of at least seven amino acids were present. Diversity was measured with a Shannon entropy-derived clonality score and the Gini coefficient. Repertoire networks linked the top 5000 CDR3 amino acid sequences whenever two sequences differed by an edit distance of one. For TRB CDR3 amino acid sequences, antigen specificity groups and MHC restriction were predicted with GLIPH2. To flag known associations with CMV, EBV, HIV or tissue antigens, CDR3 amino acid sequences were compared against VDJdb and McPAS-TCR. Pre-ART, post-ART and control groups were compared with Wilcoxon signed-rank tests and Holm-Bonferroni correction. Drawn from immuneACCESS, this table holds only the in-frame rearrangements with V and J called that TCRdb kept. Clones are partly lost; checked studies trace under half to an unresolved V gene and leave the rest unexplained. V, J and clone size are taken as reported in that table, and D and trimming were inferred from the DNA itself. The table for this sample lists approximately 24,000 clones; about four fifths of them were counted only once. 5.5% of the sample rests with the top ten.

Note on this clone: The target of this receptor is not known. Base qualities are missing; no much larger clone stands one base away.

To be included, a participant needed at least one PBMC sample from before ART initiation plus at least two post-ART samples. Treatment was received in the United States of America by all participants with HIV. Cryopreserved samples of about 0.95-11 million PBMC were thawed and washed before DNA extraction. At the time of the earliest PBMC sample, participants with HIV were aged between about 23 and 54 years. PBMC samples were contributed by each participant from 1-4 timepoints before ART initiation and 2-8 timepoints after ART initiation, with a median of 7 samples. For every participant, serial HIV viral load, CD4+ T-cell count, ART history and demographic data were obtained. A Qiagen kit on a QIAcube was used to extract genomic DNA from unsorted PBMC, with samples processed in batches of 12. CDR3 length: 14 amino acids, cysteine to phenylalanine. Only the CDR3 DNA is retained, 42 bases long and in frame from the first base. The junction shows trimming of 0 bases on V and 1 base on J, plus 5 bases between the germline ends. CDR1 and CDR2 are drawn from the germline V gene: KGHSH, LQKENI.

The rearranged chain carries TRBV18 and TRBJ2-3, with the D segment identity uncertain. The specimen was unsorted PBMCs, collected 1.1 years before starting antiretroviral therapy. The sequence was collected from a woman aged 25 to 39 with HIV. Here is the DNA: TGTGCCAGCTCACCACCTTCGGGCACAGATACGCAGTATTTT. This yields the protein CASSPPSGTDTQYF. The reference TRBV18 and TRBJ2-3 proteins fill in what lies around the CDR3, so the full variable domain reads NAGVMQNPRHLVRRRGQEARLRCSPMKGHSHVYWYRQLPEEGLKFMVYLQKENIIDESGMPKERFSAEFPKEGPSILRIQQVVRGDSAAYFCASSPPSGTDTQYFGPGTRLTVL.